The 19 T cell receptor beta chains given below trace back to one sample, sequenced in a study of cytomegalovirus exposure and HLA in healthy donors. The PCR ran on 60 Vbeta and 13 Jbeta primers. Clones were read by immunoSEQ multiplex PCR, and TCRdb kept only the in-frame ones, dropping some. This sample has under 55,000 clones, with about 73% found just once. The material sequenced was PBMCs. These receptors were collected from a man between 18 and 29 years old in good health and CMV-seronegative.

CDR3 nucleotides: TGCAGCGAACTCCGGGACAGGGGTTCCGGCGAGCAGTACTTC. Protein: CSELRDRGSGEQYF. The chain recombines TRBV29-1 with TRBJ2-7, with 10 bases lining up with TRBD1. The CDR3 is 14 residues long. The V gene end was trimmed by 7 bases and the J gene end by 6 bases; junction bases not matched to a gene: 12. Per the germline V gene, CDR1 is SQVTM and CDR2 is ANQGSEA.

The chain uses TRBV29-1 and TRBJ1-6, with D possibly TRBD1 on 6 matching bases. Germline V gives CDR1 SQVTM, CDR2 ANQGSEA. The V end lost 5 bases, the J end lost 8 bases, and 13 bases lay between the germline ends. CDR3 length: 13 amino acids. CDR3 DNA sequence: TGCAGCGTTAAGCAGGGGAGAGATTCACCCCTCCACTTT. This gives the protein CSVKQGRDSPLHF.

This chain links TRBV10-3 with TRBJ1-1; D unclear. The CDR3 has 14 amino acids. V lost 4 bases and J 1 base, leaving 10 bases between the germline ends. The V gene's germline CDR1 is ENHRY and CDR2 SYGVKD. CDR3 loop: CAISVDTRNTEAFF. CDR3 bases: TGTGCCATCAGTGTAGACACAAGGAACACTGAAGCTTTCTTT.

V gene TRBV6-5 combines with J gene TRBJ2-7, with 13 positions matching TRBD2. The CDR3 covers 14 residues. CDR1 MNHEY and CDR2 SVGAGI come from the germline V gene. The V segment lost 6 bases and the J segment 7 bases; nucleotides outside the gene matches: 6. The CDR3 sequence: CASSPGLAGSEQYF. The CDR3 bases are TGTGCCAGCAGCCCGGGACTAGCGGGATCGGAGCAGTACTTC.

This rearrangement joins TRBV5-1 to TRBJ2-1; 8 nucleotides match TRBD2. Germline V gene sequence: CDR1 SGHRS, CDR2 YFSETQ. The CDR3 consists of 17 residues. Trimming cost V 3 bases and J 7 bases; bases outside gene matches: 15. In DNA form, the CDR3 reads TGCGCCAGCAGCTCCGGCACCGGGGCGGGAGGTAAAAATGAGCAGTTCTTC. Translating it yields CASSSGTGAGGKNEQFF.

CDR3 in DNA: TGTGCCAGCGGAAGGCTCCGGGGTGGCTACACCTTC. It is translated as CASGRLRGGYTF. The chain employs TRBV6-1 and TRBJ1-2; D is unclear. Trimming removed 8 bases from V and 7 bases from J, with 14 bases in between. Germline V gene data show CDR1 as MNHNS and CDR2 as SASEGT. The CDR3 contains 12 residues.

The gene calls are TRBV11-2 and TRBJ1-2; 7 positions agree with TRBD1. The CDR3 length is 13 residues. CDR1 and CDR2 (germline): SGHAT, FQNNGV. V dropped 5 bases and J dropped 3; count of bases not matched to a gene: 3. The CDR3 nucleotides read TGTGCCAGCAGCAGGACAGGTGACTATGGCTACACCTTC. Its translation is CASSRTGDYGYTF.

This clone showed up just a few times. This sequence joins TRBV7-6 and TRBJ1-5; no definite D call. There are 14 residues in the CDR3. Germline V lookup: CDR1 SGHVS, CDR2 FNYEAQ. V was clipped by 1 base and J by 2 bases, with 6 bases between them. The CDR3 nucleotides read TGTGCCAGCAGCTTAGAACTGGGCAATCAGCCCCAGCATTTT. It codes for CASSLELGNQPQHF.

This chain uses TRBV2 with TRBJ2-5; 13 bases fit TRBD2. The CDR3 contains 18 residues. The germline V gene encodes CDR1 SNHLY and CDR2 FYNNEI. J lost 5 bases, V lost 8 bases, and 17 bases had no gene match. This CDR3 is CASVERTSGRGSLETQYF. CDR3 bases: TGTGCCAGCGTTGAGCGGACTAGCGGGAGAGGGTCTCTGGAGACCCAGTACTTC.

This chain links TRBV5-1 with TRBJ1-1; D unclear. Germline V lookup: CDR1 SGHRS, CDR2 YFSETQ. This CDR3 is 15 amino acids long. With 6 bases removed from V and 0 bases from J, the gap between germline ends came to 15 bases. The CDR3, as DNA: TGCGCCAGCACTAAAACGGCGGGGTTGAACACTGAAGCTTTCTTT. Residues: CASTKTAGLNTEAFF.

The chain uses TRBV4-2 and TRBJ2-7; tentatively, D is TRBD1 (5 bases). Looked up from germline, CDR1 is LGHNA and CDR2 is YNFKEQ. Trimming took off 0 bases at V and 7 bases at J, with 10 bases between the two ends. There are 13 residues in the CDR3. CDR3 sequence reads: CASSQDGDREQYF. The CDR3 DNA reads as TGTGCCAGCAGCCAAGATGGAGACAGAGAGCAGTACTTC.

The J gene is TRBJ1-2, the V gene TRBV29-1, with D unclear. The V gene's germline CDR1 is SQVTM and CDR2 ANQGSEA. This CDR3 spans 15 amino acids. With 0 bases removed from V and 4 bases from J, the gap between germline ends came to 15 bases. CDR3 amino acids: CSVEDLGSPGYGYTF. Written as DNA, the CDR3 is TGCAGCGTTGAAGATCTGGGCAGTCCAGGCTATGGCTACACCTTC.

The V gene is TRBV29-1, the J gene TRBJ2-7, with a possible D match to TRBD1 (6 bases). The ends were cut back, 7 bases at V and 2 bases at J, with 15 bases in the middle. This CDR3 has 13 amino acids. CDR1 is SQVTM and CDR2 is ANQGSEA in the germline V gene. The CDR3 loop reads CSATRQGPYEQYF. The DNA for the CDR3 is TGCAGCGCGACGCGTCAGGGGCCCTACGAGCAGTACTTC.

The V call is TRBV30, the J call TRBJ1-4; 10 bases fit TRBD1. V lost 7 bases to trimming and J lost 14 bases; unmatched junction nucleotides: 7. This CDR3 region has 11 residues. Germline assignment: CDR1 GTSNPN and CDR2 SVGIG (reference sequence). CDR3 amino acids: CASGGQGVLFF. CDR3 nucleotide sequence: TGTGCCTCCGGAGGACAGGGGGTCCTGTTTTTT.

This chain links TRBV28 with TRBJ1-1, with D possibly TRBD1 on 5 matching bases. CDR1 MDHEN and CDR2 SYDVKM come from the germline V gene. This CDR3 comprises 14 residues. Trimming pared 9 bases from V and 0 bases from J, leaving 14 bases between. CDR3 nucleotide sequence: TGTGCCAGTGCTGGCGGGGCACTGAACACTGAAGCTTTCTTT. Translating gives CASAGGALNTEAFF.

V usage is TRBV11-2 and J usage is TRBJ1-1, with 9 bases identical to TRBD1. Germline CDR1 is SGHAT and CDR2 is FQNNGV. V shed 6 bases, J shed 1 base, and the junction held 6 bases outside the gene matches. This CDR3 has 15 residues. The CDR3 DNA reads TGTGCCAGCAGAAAGGACAGGGGTGCGAACACTGAAGCTTTCTTT. Protein product: CASRKDRGANTEAFF.

The chain recombines TRBV6-4 with TRBJ2-2, with 12 bases aligning to TRBD2. The CDR3 length is 15 residues. Germline assignment: CDR1 MRHNA and CDR2 SNTAGT. The J segment lost 5 bases and the V segment lost 4 bases, leaving 2 bases of the junction unmatched. CDR3 sequence: CASSVGLAGTGELFF. The CDR3 nucleotides are TGTGCCAGCAGTGTCGGACTAGCGGGAACCGGGGAGCTGTTTTTT.

The chain is built from TRBV6-5 and TRBJ1-5; a weak D match, TRBD1 (5 bases). V was trimmed by 1 base and J by 6 bases, leaving 7 bases between them. Germline V gives CDR1 MNHEY, CDR2 SVGAGI. This CDR3 has 13 residues. The CDR3 sequence: CASSYLQGQPQHF. DNA for the CDR3: TGTGCCAGCAGTTACTTGCAGGGTCAGCCCCAGCATTTT.

The J gene is TRBJ2-7, the V gene TRBV6-5; D is perhaps TRBD2 (5 bases). The CDR3 is 14 amino acids. Between the trimmed V and J ends, which lost 4 bases and 5 bases, there was a span of 15 bases. The V gene's germline CDR1 is MNHEY and CDR2 SVGAGI. The CDR3 DNA follows: TGTGCCAGCAGTTCAGGACTCCAGAAAAACGAGCAGTACTTC. Its protein product is CASSSGLQKNEQYF.